The 8 T cell receptor beta chains reported below all come from one sample, sequenced in a study of OX40 agonist ivuxolimab in advanced cancers. This table comes from immunoSEQ multiplex PCR, and its TCRdb copy is limited to in-frame clones, with some not included. The sample has around 100,000 clones, approximately 90% seen once. Sequenced material: CD4+ or CD8+ T cells sorted from blood, taken in a trial of the OX40 agonist ivuxolimab. Receptors were obtained from an adult with an advanced solid tumor such as melanoma, head and neck, liver or kidney cancer.

V is TRBV2 and J is TRBJ2-1, with 8 bases lining up with TRBD2. CDR3 size: 14 residues. The germline CDR1 and CDR2 sequences are SNHLY and FYNNEI. Losses at the gene ends were 7 bases for V and 6 bases for J; bases not matched to a gene: 8. The chain's CDR3 is CASTPGGSGNEQFF. Written as DNA, the CDR3 is TGTGCCAGCACTCCGGGGGGGTCAGGCAATGAGCAGTTCTTC.

V gene TRBV11-2 combines with J gene TRBJ2-7; D may be TRBD1 (5 bases). The length of the CDR3 is 13 residues. The V gene's germline CDR1 is SGHAT and CDR2 FQNNGV. The germline V and J ends were trimmed by 3 bases and 4 bases, with 10 bases remaining between them. CDR3 amino acids: CASSLQGGYEQYF. The DNA of the CDR3 is TGTGCCAGCAGCTTGCAGGGCGGTTACGAGCAGTACTTC.

For the CDR3, the DNA is TGTGCCAGCAGTTTATTCCAGGGAACCCACGAGCAGTACTTC. This sequence encodes CASSLFQGTHEQYF. The chain couples TRBV28 to TRBJ2-7; perhaps TRBD1 as D (5 bases). V was trimmed by 1 base and J by 5 bases, leaving 12 bases between them. CDR3 length: 14 residues. Germline values: CDR1 MDHEN, CDR2 SYDVKM.

This chain connects TRBV29-1 to TRBJ2-1; the match to TRBD2 covers 10 bases. There are 14 residues in the CDR3. Trimming removed 3 bases from V and 5 bases from J; junction bases left unmatched: 4. CDR1 is SQVTM, CDR2 ANQGSEA, per germline. CDR3 nucleotide sequence: TGCAGCGTTGAGGGGCTAGCGGGAGACAATGAGCAGTTCTTC. Encoded protein: CSVEGLAGDNEQFF.

This sequence joins TRBV7-3 and TRBJ2-7; D unresolved. The V end was cut by 5 bases, the J end by 5 bases, with 10 bases between. Germline CDR1 reads SGHTA; CDR2 reads FQGTGA. The CDR3 spans 12 residues. The CDR3 coding sequence is TGTGCCAGCAGCCCCACCGCAAACGAGCAGTACTTC. It yields the protein CASSPTANEQYF.

This clone was seen once. J is TRBJ2-6 and V is TRBV27; 7 bases are a match to TRBD1. The CDR3 runs 18 residues. Germline V gene data show CDR1 as MNHEY and CDR2 as SMNVEV (reference sequence). V gave up 4 bases and J gave up 0 bases; unmatched junction bases: 9. The chain's CDR3 is CASSSLGTANSGANVLTF. The CDR3 DNA sequence: TGTGCCAGCAGTTCCCTCGGGACAGCTAACTCTGGGGCCAACGTCCTGACTTTC.

The chain joins TRBV25-1 to TRBJ2-5, with a weak D call TRBD2 (6 bases). V dropped 3 bases and J dropped 5 bases, with 16 bases sitting between them. Per the germline V gene, CDR1 is MGHDK and CDR2 is SYGVNS. The CDR3 covers 15 residues. CDR3 sequence reads: CASSDPARGGETQYF. CDR3 DNA: TGTGCCAGCAGTGACCCCGCGCGGGGAGGCGAGACCCAGTACTTC.

The chain links TRBV13 to TRBJ2-3; D gene ambiguous. The CDR3 has 16 amino acids. Trimming stripped 5 bases from V and 0 bases from J, with 15 bases between. Per germline, CDR1 PRHDT and CDR2 FYEKMQ (reference sequence). The CDR3 sequence is CASSPGRRWSTDTQYF. The DNA for the CDR3 is TGTGCCAGCAGCCCTGGGCGACGCTGGAGCACAGATACGCAGTATTTT.